A single T cell receptor (beta chain) is shown here with its context. Germline assignment: CDR1 MNHEY and CDR2 SVGAGI. This CDR3 spans 13 amino acids. The germline V and J ends were trimmed by 6 bases and 3 bases, with 11 bases remaining between them. These data come from a study of blood T cell repertoires in COVID-19. The overall study: Whether acute or convalescent, the COVID-19 samples came from the United States, Italy and Spain. From T cells, B-cell-depleted T cells, or PBMCs came the material, which was cDNA or gDNA.

As processed by the authors: Amplification with reference gene primers provided the estimates of nucleated cell counts. TCRdb keeps only in-frame clones here, not all; method: immunoSEQ multiplex PCR. V, J and clone size are those of that table, while D and trimming were read from the DNA. The data show 200,000 to 300,000 clones, roughly four fifths seen once. The sequence was obtained from an older man with acute or convalescent COVID-19. The V and J genes are TRBV6-5 and TRBJ1-1; TRBD1 might be the D (6 bases). Material for sequencing was peripheral blood. CDR3 in DNA: TGTGCCAGCAGACAGGGAGGGCACACTGAAGCTTTCTTT. Translating it yields CASRQGGHTEAFF.